The 30 T cell receptor beta chains presented below share a single source sample, sequenced in a study of blood T cell repertoires in COVID-19. Libraries were prepared by immunoSEQ multiplex PCR; TCRdb keeps only in-frame clonotypes and omits some of them. The table has under 80,000 clones, roughly nine tenths seen once. Sequencing input: peripheral blood. These TCRs come from a man aged 80 or over in a cohort sampled during active COVID-19.

The chain is built from TRBV3-1 (or the pseudogene TRBV3-2) and TRBJ1-2, with D perhaps matching TRBD1 (5 bases). CDR3 size: 18 residues. With 1 base removed from V and 1 base from J, the gap between germline ends came to 19 bases. Germline values: CDR1 LGHDT, CDR2 YNNKEL (reference sequence). CDR3 amino acids: CASSQGTGTTNFNYGYTF. In nucleotides, the CDR3 is TGTGCCAGCAGCCAAGGTACAGGAACGACGAACTTTAACTATGGCTACACCTTC.

A note on this clone: The junction shows a germline mismatch at one end, possibly a read error. Other nucleotide sequences in the sample specify the same CDR3. The V call is TRBV5-1, the J call TRBJ1-1; 7 bases agree with TRBD1. Germline loops: CDR1 SGHRS, CDR2 YFSETQ. The CDR3 length is 14 residues. The CDR3 reads CASSLEGQSTEAFF. The CDR3 nucleotides read TGCGCCAGCAGCTTAGAGGGACAGAGCACTGAAGCCTTCTTT.

The chain employs TRBV6-1 and TRBJ1-3, with unresolved D. Germline V gives CDR1 MNHNS, CDR2 SASEGT. Trimming removed 1 base from V and 3 bases from J, with 4 bases in between. The CDR3 totals 13 residues. The CDR3 DNA sequence: TGTGCCAGCAGTGAAGACAGTGGAAACACCATATATTTT. Protein: CASSEDSGNTIYF.

This chain joins TRBV20-1 and TRBJ1-5, with D unresolved. CDR1 and CDR2 (germline): DFQATT, SNEGSKA (reference sequence). This CDR3 has 13 amino acids. The ends were cut back, 3 bases at V and 6 bases at J, with 12 bases in the middle. This chain's CDR3 is CSASSETLQPQHF. CDR3 nucleotides: TGCAGTGCTAGTTCAGAAACGCTTCAGCCCCAGCATTTT.

To note about this clone: Additional DNA sequences in this sample encode the identical CDR3. The chain couples TRBV5-1 to TRBJ1-1; maybe TRBD1 (6 bases). The CDR3 covers 14 residues. Looked up from germline, CDR1 is SGHRS and CDR2 is YFSETQ. Between the trimmed V and J ends, which lost 4 bases and 1 base, there was a span of 11 bases. The CDR3 coding sequence is TGCGCCAGCAGCCCGGGACAACCGAACACTGAAGCTTTCTTT. Protein sequence: CASSPGQPNTEAFF.

This chain links TRBV6-6 with TRBJ1-1; 9 bases agree with TRBD1. The CDR3 runs 14 residues. Unmatched junction bases numbered 6, after V lost 6 bases and J lost 4 bases. Per the germline V gene, CDR1 is MNHNY and CDR2 is SVGAGI (reference sequence). The CDR3 sequence: CASRQQGAVTEAFF. In nucleotides, the CDR3 is TGTGCCAGCAGGCAACAGGGGGCGGTCACTGAAGCTTTCTTT.

The chain uses TRBV4-2 and TRBJ1-6; 8 nucleotides agree with TRBD1. This CDR3 has 17 residues. CDR1 is LGHNA, CDR2 YNFKEQ, per germline. J was trimmed by 3 bases and V by 1 base; bases with no gene match: 5. CDR3 sequence (DNA): TGTGCCAGCAGCCAAGTAAGCACAGGGGGCTATAATTCACCCCTCCACTTT. Amino acid sequence: CASSQVSTGGYNSPLHF.

The chain uses TRBV5-8 and TRBJ1-1; a weak D match, TRBD1 (6 bases). The length of the CDR3 is 13 residues. CDR1 is SGHTS and CDR2 is YDEGEE in the germline V gene. Between the trimmed V and J ends, which lost 5 bases and 3 bases, there was a span of 11 bases. DNA of the CDR3: TGTGCCAGCAGTCGATCAGGGGACACTGAAGCTTTCTTT. Amino acids: CASSRSGDTEAFF. The complete variable domain, with remaining parts taken from reference TRBV5-8 and TRBJ1-1, reads EAGVTQSPTHLIKTRGQQATLRCSPISGHTSVYWYQQALGLGLQFLLWYDEGEERNRGNFPPRFSGRQFPNYSSELNVNALELEDSALYLCASSRSGDTEAFFGQGTRLTVV.

This chain connects TRBV18 to TRBJ1-2, with D hard to call. Germline values: CDR1 KGHSH, CDR2 LQKENI. With 0 bases removed from V and 3 bases from J, the gap between germline ends came to 14 bases. The CDR3 has 16 residues. The CDR3 spells CASSPPLSGWDYGYTF. Written as DNA, the CDR3 is TGTGCCAGCTCACCACCATTATCGGGGTGGGACTATGGCTACACCTTC.

The chain carries TRBV5-1 and TRBJ1-4; 8 bases are shared with TRBD1. V was pared by 0 bases and J by 7 bases, with 5 bases of the junction left unmatched. Germline CDR1 is SGHRS and CDR2 is YFSETQ. The CDR3 has 15 residues. This chain's CDR3 is CASSLVGGQVEKLFF. The CDR3 DNA follows: TGCGCCAGCAGCTTGGTAGGGGGACAGGTTGAAAAACTGTTTTTT.

The CDR3 DNA sequence: TGTGCCAGCACCCAGAAAACAGGGGATAACGGCTACACCTTC. It yields the protein CASTQKTGDNGYTF. This chain uses TRBV5-4 with TRBJ1-2, with TRBD1 matching 7 bases. The CDR3 spans 14 residues. The V gene end was trimmed by 6 bases and the J gene end by 8 bases; junction bases not matched to a gene: 13. Germline V CDR1 and CDR2: SGHNT, YYREEE (reference sequence).

The rearrangement uses TRBV21-1 and TRBJ2-2; whether TRBD1, the table's D call, matches the DNA was not checked. TRBV21-1 is recorded as a pseudogene. This CDR3 spans 14 amino acids. The CDR3 DNA reads TGTGCCAGCAGGAAGACAGGGGGAACCGGGGAGCTGTTTTTT. Its translation is CASRKTGGTGELFF.

CDR3 DNA sequence: TGTGCCAGCAGCGTTGAGGACTTTCCTAGCACAGATACGCAGTATTTT. Protein: CASSVEDFPSTDTQYF. The genes are TRBV2 and TRBJ2-3; tentatively, D is TRBD2 (5 bases). This CDR3 has 16 amino acids. V shed 6 bases and J shed 0 bases, with 16 bases lying between them. In germline, CDR1 is SNHLY, CDR2 FYNNEI.

This clone has just one count. CDR3 loop: CASSIARGPPDYGYTF. The CDR3 DNA reads as TGTGCCAGTAGTATAGCCAGGGGGCCTCCGGACTATGGCTACACCTTC. The chain has TRBV19 and TRBJ1-2; 8 nucleotides agree with TRBD1. Germline V CDR1 and CDR2: LNHDA, SQIVND (reference sequence). This CDR3 region has 16 residues. J lost 3 bases, V lost 1 base, and 7 bases had no gene match.

The rearrangement uses TRBV12-2 and TRBJ2-7; the D call in the table, TRBD1, was not verified against the DNA. TRBV12-2 is annotated as a pseudogene. The CDR3 consists of 15 residues. CDR3 sequence reads: CASRFRTGGVYEQYV. The CDR3 coding sequence is TGTGCAAGTCGCTTTCGGACAGGGGGGGTCTACGAGCAGTACGTC.

V gene TRBV5-6 combines with J gene TRBJ2-5; TRBD2 agrees at 7 bases. The ends lost 0 bases at V and 5 bases at J; junction bases unmatched: 16. This CDR3 region has 18 residues. Germline CDR1 reads SGHDT; CDR2 reads YYEEEE. In nucleotides, the CDR3 is TGTGCCAGCAGCTTGGGAATCCCCGGGGGGTTCATACTTGAGACCCAGTACTTC. It is translated as CASSLGIPGGFILETQYF. The full variable domain, in which reference TRBV5-6 and TRBJ2-5 provide the parts outside the CDR3, is DAGVTQSPTHLIKTRGQQVTLRCSPKSGHDTVSWYQQALGQGPQFIFQYYEEEERQRGNFPDRFSGHQFPNYSSELNVNALLLGDSALYLCASSLGIPGGFILETQYFGPGTRLLVL.

This chain connects TRBV18 to TRBJ2-4; no definite D call. Germline CDR1 is KGHSH and CDR2 is LQKENI. There are 13 residues in the CDR3. The V gene lost 8 bases and the J gene lost 7 bases, with 15 bases spanning the gap. In DNA, the CDR3 is TGTGCCAGCACAACAACCGAGGTCAACATTCAGTACTTC. Protein product: CASTTTEVNIQYF.

This clone has more than one count but fewer than ten. The DNA for the CDR3 is TGCGCCAGCAGCCAAGATTTAGTAGCGGGGGGCCAGGTAGATACGCAGTATTTT. Protein: CASSQDLVAGGQVDTQYF. The rearrangement links TRBV4-3 to TRBJ2-3, with 10 positions matching TRBD2. Losses at the gene ends were 0 bases for V and 5 bases for J; bases not matched to a gene: 11. Germline V lookup: CDR1 LGHNA, CDR2 YSLEER. CDR3 size: 18 residues.

The rearrangement uses TRBV5-5 and TRBJ2-3; 10 bases agree with TRBD2. Germline-derived CDR1 and CDR2 are SGHKS and YYEKEE (reference sequence). The CDR3 is 16 residues long. V lost 2 bases to trimming and J lost 1 base; unmatched junction nucleotides: 4. The CDR3 loop reads CASSLSGTSGTDTQYF. Written as DNA, the CDR3 is TGTGCCAGCAGCTTATCCGGGACTAGCGGCACAGATACGCAGTATTTT.

This rearrangement joins TRBV27 to TRBJ2-2, with D perhaps matching TRBD2 (6 bases). The V and J ends lost 2 bases and 1 base respectively, with 11 bases between them. Germline CDR1 and CDR2: MNHEY and SMNVEV (reference sequence). There are 16 residues in the CDR3. CDR3 residues: CASSLTAGVNTGELFF. The CDR3 bases are TGTGCCAGCAGTTTAACAGCGGGTGTGAACACCGGGGAGCTGTTTTTT.

The chain recombines TRBV5-4 with TRBJ2-1; 11 positions agree with TRBD1. Germline V gives CDR1 SGHNT, CDR2 YYREEE (reference sequence). J gave up 6 bases and V 5 bases, and 4 bases lay outside the gene matches. This CDR3 comprises 14 residues. Written as DNA, the CDR3 is TGTGCCAGCAGATCCGGGACAGGGGGCAATGAGCAGTTCTTC. Its protein product is CASRSGTGGNEQFF.

Only one count was recorded for this clone. The chain couples TRBV19 to TRBJ2-5; 14 positions match TRBD2. The CDR3 is 16 amino acids. The trim removed 5 bases at V and 1 base at J, leaving 3 bases unmatched. Germline values: CDR1 LNHDA, CDR2 SQIVND (reference sequence). CDR3 loop: CASSVTSGGAQETQYF. CDR3 DNA sequence: TGTGCCAGTAGTGTGACTAGCGGGGGGGCCCAAGAGACCCAGTACTTC.

The chain carries TRBV4-3 and TRBJ2-7; 8 bases match TRBD2. There are 15 residues in the CDR3. The ends lost 0 bases at V and 3 bases at J; junction bases unmatched: 4. Germline V gene lookup returns CDR1 LGHNA and CDR2 YSLEER. CDR3 in amino acids: CASSQDSSGDYEQYF. The CDR3 nucleotides are TGCGCCAGCAGCCAAGATAGTAGCGGGGACTACGAGCAGTACTTC.

The rearrangement links TRBV6-5 to TRBJ2-1; 9 positions match TRBD1. The CDR3 contains 14 residues. In germline, CDR1 is MNHEY, CDR2 SVGAGI. J gave up 7 bases and V 5 bases, and 6 bases lay outside the gene matches. The CDR3 nucleotides are TGTGCCAGCAGTATTACAGGGGGCAGGAATGAGCAGTTCTTC. This encodes CASSITGGRNEQFF.

The V gene is TRBV6-1, the J gene TRBJ1-5, with 7 nucleotides matching TRBD1. CDR1 MNHNS and CDR2 SASEGT come from the germline V gene. This CDR3 has 14 residues. Unmatched junction bases numbered 5, after V lost 3 bases and J lost 6 bases. Here the CDR3 DNA reads TGTGCCAGCAGTGAGCAGGGGGTCGGTCAGCCCCAGCATTTT. Translated, it gives CASSEQGVGQPQHF.

The chain uses TRBV5-1 and TRBJ2-2; a weak D match, TRBD1 (5 bases). The CDR3 spans 16 residues. Germline V lookup: CDR1 SGHRS, CDR2 YFSETQ. V lost 0 bases, J lost 2 bases, and 11 bases lay in between. CDR3 amino acids: CASSLDGAFNTGELFF. In nucleotides, the CDR3 is TGCGCCAGCAGCTTGGATGGGGCCTTCAACACCGGGGAGCTGTTTTTT.

This clone turned up a few times. The chain uses TRBV12-3 or TRBV12-4 and TRBJ1-2; D not resolved. With 6 bases removed from V and 1 base from J, the gap between germline ends came to 9 bases. The CDR3 totals 13 residues. The CDR3 here is CASSKTRNYGYTF. CDR3 DNA: TGTGCCAGCAGCAAAACACGTAACTATGGCTACACCTTC.

V is TRBV7-3 and J is TRBJ2-5, with 9 nucleotides matching TRBD2. This CDR3 has 14 residues. V lost 5 bases and J lost 6; bases outside the gene matches: 7. Germline V gene sequence: CDR1 SGHTA, CDR2 FQGTGA. This CDR3 reads CASSPSSGGKTQYF. The CDR3 nucleotides read TGTGCCAGCAGCCCCAGTAGCGGGGGAAAGACCCAGTACTTC.

This chain joins TRBV5-1 and TRBJ2-5, with 11 positions matching TRBD2. V shed 4 bases, J shed 5 bases, and the junction held 7 bases outside the gene matches. The length of the CDR3 is 15 residues. The germline CDR1 and CDR2 sequences are SGHRS and YFSETQ. DNA of the CDR3: TGCGCCAGCAGCATGCTGACTAGCGGGGTGGAGACCCAGTACTTC. This sequence encodes CASSMLTSGVETQYF.

The chain recombines TRBV10-3 with TRBJ2-7; D is ambiguous. Looked up from germline, CDR1 is ENHRY and CDR2 is SYGVKD. V shed 3 bases and J shed 6 bases, with 9 bases lying between them. The CDR3 runs 12 residues. CDR3 amino acids: CAISDQALEQYV. CDR3 nucleotides: TGTGCCATCAGTGACCAGGCCCTCGAGCAGTACGTC.